This TCR beta chain was recorded in a study of T cell responses to AZD1222 COVID-19 vaccine. Study-level findings and limits: Spike was spanned by vaccine-associated CD4 TCRs, with dominance at 160-218 and 743-854.

The assay was immunoSEQ multiplex PCR, and TCRdb's table has in-frame clones only and misses some. Of 150,000 to 200,000 clones in the sample, about 87% were seen once. CDR1 and CDR2 (germline): SGHRS, YFSETQ. The CDR3 covers 15 residues. V was cut by 4 bases and J by 8 bases, with 18 bases left in between. This clone has only one observation. The target antigen is unknown. The starting material was peripheral blood, obtained on day 0 of AZD1222 vaccination. The gene calls are TRBV5-1 and TRBJ1-4, with D perhaps TRBD1 (5 bases). This TCR was recovered from an adult in good health. Here the CDR3 reads CASSPTGTGGEKLFF. CDR3 bases: TGCGCCAGCAGCCCCACCGGGACGGGGGGGGAAAAACTGTTTTTT.